The clone carrying this TCR beta chain came up a few times. Donors ranged from roughly 6 to 100 years old and were healthy Caucasians in Russia. The sample, 7.5 to 10 milliliters of peripheral blood, was drawn from each donor. Trimming stripped 3 bases from V and 2 bases from J, with 8 bases between. The germline CDR1 and CDR2 sequences are LNHDA and SQIVND (reference sequence). The CDR3 contains 14 residues. The data belong to a study of blood T cells in healthy people across ages. It was with a sample-barcoded 5' primer and a J-beta primer mix that a second PCR of roughly 7 to 12 cycles was run. Each CDR3 protein is one row after TCRdb ran MiXCR on the 5' RACE reads. The data contain roughly 500,000 distinct CDR3 sequences, about 25% of them singletons.

The receptor was isolated from a woman in her 70s in good health. The sample comprised blood. The chain employs TRBV19 and TRBJ1-3, with D possibly matching TRBD1 (5 bases). CDR3 sequence: CASSIGGTGNTIYF. The CDR3 DNA is TGTGCCAGTAGTATTGGGGGTACTGGAAACACCATATATTTT.